A single sample is the source of the 11 T cell receptor beta chains below, sequenced in a study of OX40 agonist ivuxolimab in advanced cancers. Measured with immunoSEQ multiplex PCR; TCRdb has only the in-frame clones, and not every one. Here the sample spans 50,000 to 65,000 clones, about 86% being singletons. This specimen consisted of CD4+ or CD8+ T cells sorted from blood, obtained in a trial of the OX40 agonist ivuxolimab. The receptor set was obtained from an adult with an advanced solid tumor such as melanoma, head and neck, liver or kidney cancer.

The chain employs TRBV2 and TRBJ1-1, with 7 nucleotides matching TRBD1. This CDR3 contains 15 residues. Germline assignment: CDR1 SNHLY and CDR2 FYNNEI. J gave up 2 bases and V 10 bases, and 13 bases lay outside the gene matches. CDR3 sequence: CATRRAQGTNTEAFF. The CDR3 DNA reads TGTGCCACTCGGCGAGCACAGGGGACAAACACTGAAGCTTTCTTT. Variable domain in full (rest from reference TRBV2 and TRBJ1-1): EPEVTQTPSHQVTQMGQEVILRCVPISNHLYFYWYRQILGQKVEFLVSFYNNEISEKSEIFDDQFSVERPDGSNFTLKIRSTKLEDSAMYFCATRRAQGTNTEAFFGQGTRLTVV.

V is TRBV5-1 and J is TRBJ2-3; no definite D call. V was clipped by 2 bases and J by 6 bases, with 4 bases between them. The CDR3 runs 11 residues. In germline, CDR1 is SGHRS, CDR2 YFSETQ. DNA of the CDR3: TGCGCCAGCAGCTTTGATGATACGCAGTATTTT. Protein: CASSFDDTQYF.

The CDR3 DNA is TGTGCCAGCAGTCCCAGCAGCGACTACGAGCAGTACTTC. Protein: CASSPSSDYEQYF. This chain connects TRBV6-6 to TRBJ2-7; D is uncertain. Germline assignment: CDR1 MNHNY and CDR2 SVGAGI (reference sequence). The CDR3 length is 13 residues. Trimming removed 5 bases at V and 3 bases at J, with 11 bases between.

This rearrangement joins TRBV5-8 to TRBJ1-2, with 7 bases matching TRBD1. The CDR3 has 14 amino acids. CDR1 is SGHTS and CDR2 is YDEGEE in the germline V gene. After removal of 4 bases from V and 2 bases from J, the junction contained 5 bases not matched to a gene. The CDR3 DNA reads TGTGCCAGCAGCGGCCGCAGGGGGAACTATGGCTACACCTTC. It codes for CASSGRRGNYGYTF.

The chain carries TRBV7-2 and TRBJ2-3; the D is unclear. Germline CDR1 SGHTA, CDR2 FQGNSA. CDR3 length equals 14 residues. V lost 1 base, J lost 0 bases, and 5 bases lay in between. This CDR3 reads CASSLVFSTDTQYF. CDR3 nucleotide sequence: TGTGCCAGCAGCTTAGTATTTAGCACAGATACGCAGTATTTT.

V is TRBV28 and J is TRBJ2-7; possibly TRBD2 for D (6 bases). This CDR3 is 14 amino acids long. Germline CDR1 is MDHEN and CDR2 is SYDVKM. The V and J ends lost 10 bases and 2 bases respectively, with 18 bases between them. CDR3 protein: CATRLGTSAYEQYF. The CDR3 bases are TGTGCCACGAGGCTCGGGACTTCAGCCTACGAGCAGTACTTC.

This clone was detected once. The chain is built from TRBV2 and TRBJ2-1; TRBD2 agrees at 10 bases. Germline loops: CDR1 SNHLY, CDR2 FYNNEI. Trimming cost V 6 bases and J 0 bases; bases outside gene matches: 14. The CDR3 is 19 amino acids. DNA for the CDR3: TGTGCCAGCAGGGGGAAGAGCCTTAGCGGGAGGAGCTCCTACAATGAGCAGTTCTTC. It encodes CASRGKSLSGRSSYNEQFF.

The J gene is TRBJ1-6, the V gene TRBV7-2; weak D call: TRBD1 (6 bases). Germline assignment: CDR1 SGHTA and CDR2 FQGNSA. V lost 2 bases and J 3 bases, leaving 8 bases between the germline ends. The CDR3 runs to 15 residues. The CDR3 spells CASSLRTDYNSPLHF. The CDR3 DNA reads TGTGCCAGCAGCTTAAGGACAGACTATAATTCACCCCTCCACTTT. Full variable domain (outside the CDR3, taken from reference TRBV7-2 and TRBJ1-6): GAGVSQSPSNKVTEKGKDVELRCDPISGHTALYWYRQSLGQGLEFLIYFQGNSAPDKSGLPSDRFSAERTGGSVSTLTIQRTQQEDSAVYLCASSLRTDYNSPLHFGNGTRLTVT.

The chain carries TRBV4-3 and TRBJ1-4; D is ambiguous. The CDR3 consists of 15 residues. Germline values: CDR1 LGHNA, CDR2 YSLEER. Trimming stripped 4 bases from V and 0 bases from J, with 9 bases between. CDR3 in DNA: TGCGCCAGCAGCCGGGAACGTTCAACTAATGAAAAACTGTTTTTT. It is translated as CASSRERSTNEKLFF.

This sequence joins TRBV19 and TRBJ2-2; 11 bases fit TRBD1. The germline V gene has CDR1 LNHDA and CDR2 SQIVND (reference sequence). Germline trimming cut 3 bases from V and 5 bases from J; bases unmatched to any gene: 2. The CDR3 is made up of 15 amino acids. The CDR3 here is CASSIRDRGTGELFF. CDR3 coding DNA: TGTGCCAGTAGTATTCGGGACAGGGGGACCGGGGAGCTGTTTTTT. The full variable domain, with the rest looked up from reference TRBV19 and TRBJ2-2, is DGGITQSPKYLFRKEGQNVTLSCEQNLNHDAMYWYRQDPGQGLRLIYYSQIVNDFQKGDIAEGYSVSREKKESFPLTVTSAQKNPTAFYLCASSIRDRGTGELFFGEGSRLTVL.

This sequence joins TRBV5-6 and TRBJ2-7; maybe TRBD1 (6 bases). The germline V gene encodes CDR1 SGHDT and CDR2 YYEEEE. The V gene lost 4 bases and the J gene lost 5 bases, with 10 bases spanning the gap. This CDR3 region has 12 residues. DNA of the CDR3: TGTGCCAGCAGCACAACAGGGCACGAGCAGTACTTC. Translating gives CASSTTGHEQYF.